One TCR beta chain is described in this entry. Its antigen is as yet unknown. The CDR3 totals 12 residues. Germline CDR1 and CDR2: SQVTM and ANQGSEA. These data originate in a study of glioma-infiltrating T cells. Notes on the study in general: Only very few CDR3 sequences appeared in both tissue and blood. Non-neoplastic patients had below-expected tissue-blood divergence, while all gliomas exceeded expectation.

The iRepertoire nested amplicon-rescue multiplex PCR amplified TCR alpha and beta CDR3s from RNA. One-step reverse transcription and amplification started from approximately 100-400 ng of tissue mRNA or PBMC total RNA. From the multiplex PCR reads, TCRdb called clonotypes with MiXCR, one entry per CDR3 protein. The sample has some 110,000 distinct CDR3 sequences, about 23% seen once. This chain joins TRBV29-1 and TRBJ2-1; 9 nucleotides align to TRBD1. The sample consisted of glioma tissue, nonneoplastic brain tissue, or PBMCs (not recorded which). This TCR derives from a human donor with low-grade glioma or glioblastoma, undergoing nonglioma brain surgery, or in good health (not recorded which). The CDR3 DNA is TGCAGTTCGGGACAGGGTTCCAATGAGCAGTTCTTC. Translating it yields CSSGQGSNEQFF.